This is a list of T cell receptor beta chains from one sample in a study of response to subunit inactivated influenza vaccine. TCRdb reprocessed the RT-PCR reads with MiXCR, giving one entry per CDR3 protein. The sample holds about 650,000 distinct CDR3 sequences, around a sixth seen once. The sequencing here drew on PBMCs from blood, taken 11 to 12 days after vaccination. The receptors shown here come from a man in his fifties or sixties who received an inactivated influenza vaccine. The CDR3 runs from the conserved cysteine through the conserved F or W. D genes are given only for firm matches. Some rows mark clone size as missing; the rest say once, few, many or name a class of expanded clone.

V gene	J gene	clone size	D gene	CDR3 protein	CDR3 DNA
TRBV20-1	TRBJ1-5	few	NA	CSASQGYSNQPQHF	TGCAGTGCTAGTCAGGGTTATAGCAATCAGCCCCAGCATTTT
TRBV12-3/TRBV12-4	TRBJ2-7	NA	TRBD2	CASRETGTSGYEQYF	TGTGCCAGCAGGGAGACCGGGACTAGCGGTTACGAGCAGTACTTC
TRBV2	TRBJ2-5	NA	NA	CASSGGHEETQYF	TGTGCCAGCAGTGGGGGCCACGAAGAGACCCAGTACTTC
TRBV9	TRBJ2-4	few	TRBD2	CASSPEPVAGLRNIQYF	TGTGCCAGCAGCCCAGAGCCAGTAGCGGGTCTGAGGAACATTCAGTACTTC
TRBV27	TRBJ2-7	NA	NA	CASSPGGQPYEQYF	TGTGCCAGCAGTCCTGGGGGACAACCATACGAGCAGTACTTC
TRBV6-1	TRBJ1-1	NA	NA	CASTNLGGSTEAFF	TGTGCCAGCACAAATCTGGGGGGGAGCACTGAAGCTTTCTTT
TRBV5-1	TRBJ2-7	NA	NA	CASTLQAESEQYF	TGCGCCAGCACCCTCCAGGCGGAGAGCGAGCAGTACTTC
TRBV28	TRBJ2-1	NA	TRBD2	CASRGLAGPNEQFF	TGTGCCAGCAGGGGACTAGCGGGGCCCAATGAGCAGTTCTTC
TRBV9	TRBJ2-3	NA	NA	CASSVFGVTRGTDTQYF	TGTGCCAGCAGCGTATTCGGCGTTACGAGAGGCACAGATACGCAGTATTTT
TRBV12-5	TRBJ1-1	NA	NA	CASGLGQNTEAFF	TGTGCTAGTGGTTTGGGACAAAACACTGAAGCTTTCTTT
TRBV7-2	TRBJ2-5	few	NA	CASSEGTITRETQYF	TGTGCCAGCAGCGAAGGAACCATTACGCGGGAGACCCAGTACTTC
TRBV6-1	TRBJ2-7	NA	TRBD2	CASTRLAGLGEQYF	TGTGCCAGCACCCGACTAGCGGGATTAGGCGAGCAGTACTTC
TRBV5-6	TRBJ2-7	NA	NA	CASSLGVAVYYEQYF	TGTGCCAGCAGCTTGGGGGTAGCGGTGTACTACGAGCAGTACTTC
TRBV3-1	TRBJ1-1	many	NA	CASSTTANTEAFF	TGTGCCAGCAGCACTACAGCGAACACTGAAGCTTTCTTT
TRBV7-8	TRBJ2-1	NA	NA	CASTSPAGPYNEQFF	TGTGCCAGCACCTCCCCAGCGGGCCCCTACAATGAGCAGTTCTTC
TRBV5-5	TRBJ2-4	NA	NA	CASSSAQISKNIQYF	TGTGCCAGCAGCTCCGCTCAGATCTCCAAAAACATTCAGTACTTC
TRBV18	TRBJ2-1	NA	NA	CASSPRGGNFDEQFF	TGTGCCAGCTCACCTAGGGGGGGGAACTTCGATGAGCAGTTCTTC
TRBV28	TRBJ1-2	NA	TRBD1	CASSLRQGNYGYTF	TGTGCCAGCAGTTTAAGACAGGGCAACTATGGCTACACCTTC
TRBV10-3	TRBJ2-7	few	NA	CAISDRAISYEQYF	TGTGCCATCAGTGATCGGGCAATCTCCTACGAGCAGTACTTC
TRBV12-3/TRBV12-4	TRBJ1-2	few	TRBD1	CASSLARSTGRPGYTF	TGTGCCAGCAGTTTGGCCCGATCGACAGGGCGACCTGGCTACACCTTC
TRBV7-2	TRBJ2-3	NA	TRBD2	CASSLTSGGFAGDTQYF	TGTGCCAGCAGCCTGACTAGCGGGGGGTTCGCCGGAGATACGCAGTATTTT
TRBV30	TRBJ2-3	NA	TRBD2	CAWSPPRLAGEVTDTQYF	TGTGCCTGGAGCCCCCCCCGACTAGCGGGGGAGGTCACAGATACGCAGTATTTT
TRBV6-6	TRBJ1-2	few	NA	CASSYTAPRGYTF	TGTGCCAGCAGTTACACGGCCCCCCGTGGCTACACCTTC
TRBV20-1	TRBJ2-1	NA	TRBD2	CSAEGLHSSYNEQFF	TGCAGTGCTGAGGGACTACACAGCTCCTACAATGAGCAGTTCTTC
TRBV6-2/TRBV6-3	TRBJ2-7	few	NA	CASSQQTSGSYEQYF	TGTGCCAGCAGTCAACAGACGTCGGGCTCCTACGAGCAGTACTTC
TRBV20-1	TRBJ2-7	few	NA	CSARLLSSYEQYF	TGCAGTGCTAGACTACTGAGCTCCTACGAGCAGTACTTC
TRBV12-3/TRBV12-4	TRBJ2-7	many	TRBD1	CASSPTGEYYEQYF	TGTGCCAGCAGCCCTACAGGGGAGTACTACGAGCAGTACTTC
TRBV4-2	TRBJ2-3	few	TRBD2	CASSQGVGREPDTQYF	TGTGCCAGCAGCCAAGGGGTGGGGCGGGAGCCAGATACGCAGTATTTT
TRBV7-8	TRBJ2-2	few	NA	CASSFKDTGELFF	TGTGCCAGCAGCTTTAAGGACACCGGGGAGCTGTTTTTT
TRBV20-1	TRBJ2-1	few	TRBD1	CSAIRDRGLRPRSYNEQFF	TGCAGTGCTATAAGGGACAGGGGGCTTCGGCCCCGCTCCTACAATGAGCAGTTCTTC
TRBV20-1	TRBJ2-1	NA	TRBD2	CSAPNVLAAYNEQFF	TGCAGTGCACCGAATGTCCTAGCGGCCTACAATGAGCAGTTCTTC
TRBV16	TRBJ2-7	few	NA	CASSQVRSSSYEQYF	TGTGCCAGCAGCCAGGTCAGGAGTTCATCCTACGAGCAGTACTTC
TRBV27	TRBJ2-6	few	NA	CASILSGANVLTF	TGTGCCAGCATCCTCTCTGGGGCCAACGTCCTGACTTTC
TRBV7-2	TRBJ1-4	few	NA	CASSFQGSNEKLFF	TGTGCCAGCAGCTTCCAGGGTTCTAATGAAAAACTGTTTTTT
TRBV11-2	TRBJ2-2	few	TRBD2	CASSSREGKGSFTGELFF	TGTGCCAGCAGCTCGAGGGAGGGGAAAGGGTCGTTCACCGGGGAGCTGTTTTTT
TRBV28	TRBJ2-3	few	NA	CASSPPRGHTDTQYF	TGTGCCAGCAGCCCCCCCCGGGGTCACACAGATACGCAGTATTTT
TRBV28	TRBJ2-3	few	NA	CASSLLGGGGDTQYF	TGTGCCAGCAGTTTATTGGGTGGGGGCGGAGATACGCAGTATTTT
TRBV20-1	TRBJ1-5	NA	NA	CSAATGTDYSNQPQHF	TGCAGTGCAGCAACCGGGACGGACTATAGCAATCAGCCCCAGCATTTT